The 5 T cell receptor beta chains below come from one sample, sequenced in a study of STAT3 mutations in large granular lymphocyte leukemia. TCRdb's copy holds only in-frame clones and misses some; the assay was immunoSEQ multiplex PCR. The sample lists roughly 10,000 clones, 70% to 90% occurring once. Findings of the study overall: Every T-cell large granular lymphocyte leukemia patient had at least one immunodominant TCR beta clonotype.

Their antigens are not known. Specimen: peripheral blood mononuclear cells. The receptors were sampled from a man aged 55 to 70 with T-cell large granular lymphocyte leukemia. Some clones in this sample may be carry-over from other donors' samples.

The V gene is TRBV28, the J gene TRBJ1-1, with unresolved D. This CDR3 contains 13 residues. In germline, CDR1 is MDHEN, CDR2 SYDVKM. V dropped 1 base and J dropped 3 bases, with 6 bases sitting between them. The CDR3 DNA follows: TGTGCCAGCAGTTTATTTAGGGACACTGAAGCTTTCTTT. It codes for CASSLFRDTEAFF.

V and J are TRBV5-1 and TRBJ2-7; D is uncertain. The V end was cut by 4 bases, the J end by 2 bases, with 22 bases between. CDR3 length: 17 amino acids. Germline lookup yields CDR1 SGHRS and CDR2 YFSETQ. CDR3: CASSLRGVSYVPYEQYF. The CDR3 DNA reads as TGCGCCAGCAGCCTGCGTGGGGTATCCTACGTTCCCTACGAGCAGTACTTC.

The V call is TRBV7-2, the J call TRBJ1-1; D might be TRBD1 (5 bases). V shed 2 bases and J shed 0 bases, with 7 bases lying between them. Germline CDR1 and CDR2: SGHTA and FQGNSA. The CDR3 contains 14 residues. Written as DNA, the CDR3 is TGTGCCAGCAGCTTACAGGGAATGAACACTGAAGCTTTCTTT. Its protein is CASSLQGMNTEAFF.

This chain connects TRBV7-2 to TRBJ2-3; 10 bases line up with TRBD2. CDR1 SGHTA and CDR2 FQGNSA come from the germline V gene. Unmatched junction bases numbered 6, after V lost 5 bases and J lost 1 base. The CDR3 spans 16 residues. CDR3 residues: CASSPIGLAGTDTQYF. Here the CDR3 DNA reads TGTGCCAGCAGCCCGATCGGACTAGCGGGCACAGATACGCAGTATTTT.

The sample holds one count of this clone. This chain connects TRBV7-9 to TRBJ2-6; possible D gene TRBD2, 5 bases. This CDR3 has 15 residues. Looked up from germline, CDR1 is SEHNR and CDR2 is FQNEAQ (reference sequence). V lost 8 bases and J lost 4, with 15 bases in between. The CDR3 nucleotides read TGTGCCAGCGGCGGACTGTCGTGGGGGGCCAACGTCCTGACTTTC. It translates to CASGGLSWGANVLTF. The entire variable domain, with the rest obtained from reference TRBV7-9 and TRBJ2-6, is as follows: DTGVSQNPRHKITKRGQNVTFRCDPISEHNRLYWYRQTLGQGPEFLTYFQNEAQLEKSRLLSDRFSAERPKGSFSTLEIQRTEQGDSAMYLCASGGLSWGANVLTFGAGSRLTVL.